The subject of this entry is one T cell receptor beta chain. Its antigen is not identified. The record originates from a study of graft-versus-host responses after intestinal transplantation. The CDR3 extends over 14 amino acids. Trimming removed 0 bases at V and 4 bases at J, with 6 bases between. Germline V gene lookup returns CDR1 SGHAT and CDR2 FQNNGV. The data were produced by immunoSEQ multiplex PCR, yet TCRdb's version contains in-frame clones alone and is incomplete. The top ten clones hold under 0.45% of a sample with 50,000 to 75,000 clones, 94% of them seen once. This rearrangement joins TRBV11-2 to TRBJ2-2; D may correspond to TRBD1 or TRBD2 (5 bases each). Sequencing was performed on unstimulated CD4+ T cells sorted from spleen or lymph node cells, taken before transplant. The receptor comes from a human donor who was the organ donor for an intestinal transplant. The CDR3 DNA is TGTGCCAGCAGCTTAGATGGGGGCACCGGGGAGCTGTTTTTT. It specifies CASSLDGGTGELFF.